A selection of T cell receptor beta chains follows, all from one sample in a study of cytomegalovirus exposure and HLA in healthy donors. Assay used: immunoSEQ multiplex PCR; TCRdb lists only in-frame clones, some missing. The data contain about 56,000 clones, about 96% of them singletons. Sequencing was carried out using PBMCs. The receptors stem from a woman under 30 in good health and CMV-seronegative. Both conserved end residues are part of each CDR3. D genes are given only for firm matches. The size of a clone is reported for some rows only, either as once, few or many, or as a class for expanded clones.

.	TRBJ2-2	TRBV19	.	CASSQGKNTGELFF	TGTGCCAGTAGTCAGGGAAAGAACACCGGGGAGCTGTTTTTT
.	TRBJ2-1	TRBV6-4	.	CASSDSGTPNVRFF	TGTGCCAGCAGTGACTCTGGGACACCTAATGTGCGATTCTTC
few	TRBJ2-5	TRBV6-4	.	CASSQTEQETQYF	TGTGCCAGCAGTCAGACAGAGCAAGAGACCCAGTACTTC
.	TRBJ2-1	TRBV6-1	TRBD2	CASSEGLLAGTAYNEQFF	TGTGCCAGCAGTGAAGGTTTACTAGCGGGAACTGCCTACAATGAGCAGTTCTTC
.	TRBJ2-5	TRBV7-6	.	CGSSPPAAGQETQYF	TGTGGCAGCAGCCCCCCAGCGGCAGGTCAAGAGACCCAGTACTTC
.	TRBJ1-4	TRBV7-9	TRBD1	CASSPGRSTGGENEKLFF	TGTGCCAGCAGCCCTGGTAGATCGACAGGGGGCGAAAATGAAAAACTGTTTTTT
.	TRBJ1-2	TRBV5-4	TRBD1	CASSTGTAYGYTF	TGTGCCAGCAGCACCGGGACAGCCTATGGCTACACCTTC
.	TRBJ2-7	TRBV6-5	.	CASSYSRGPSYEQYF	TGTGCCAGCAGTTACTCGCGAGGGCCCTCCTACGAGCAGTACTTC
.	TRBJ1-2	TRBV19	TRBD1	CASTAGGYGYTF	TGTGCCAGTACCGCAGGGGGCTATGGCTACACCTTC
.	TRBJ1-2	TRBV5-8	.	CASSVRGRGYGYTF	TGTGCCAGCAGCGTCCGGGGCAGGGGCTATGGCTACACCTTC
.	TRBJ1-5	TRBV19	.	CASSMEGRTLNQPQHF	TGTGCCAGTAGTATGGAGGGCAGAACCCTCAATCAGCCCCAGCATTTT
.	TRBJ2-7	TRBV19	TRBD2	CASSIAASGAYEQYF	TGTGCCAGTAGTATAGCGGCTAGCGGAGCCTACGAGCAGTACTTC
.	TRBJ2-1	TRBV7-2	.	CASTRGGDRVHEQFF	TGTGCCAGCACACGGGGGGGGGACAGGGTCCATGAGCAGTTCTTC
.	TRBJ1-1	TRBV30	.	CAWSPWGQNTEAFF	TGTGCCTGGAGTCCCTGGGGCCAGAACACTGAAGCTTTCTTT
.	TRBJ2-4	TRBV28	TRBD1	CASRATRGQGAKNIQYF	TGTGCCAGCAGGGCGACGAGGGGGCAGGGGGCCAAAAACATTCAGTACTTC
.	TRBJ2-1	TRBV27	.	CASSLPGAYNEQFF	TGTGCCAGCAGTTTACCGGGAGCCTACAATGAGCAGTTCTTC
.	TRBJ1-2	TRBV7-9	.	CASSETGPTPGGYTF	TGTGCCAGCAGCGAGACGGGCCCGACCCCGGGGGGCTACACCTTC
.	TRBJ1-2	TRBV6-1	.	CASRQARDTNYGYTF	TGTGCCAGCAGACAAGCCCGGGACACTAACTATGGCTACACCTTC
.	TRBJ1-2	TRBV6-5	.	CASSYVQGFGYTF	TGTGCCAGCAGTTACGTCCAGGGGTTTGGCTACACCTTC
.	TRBJ2-1	TRBV28	TRBD2	CASSFPGLAGVDNEQFF	TGTGCCAGCAGTTTTCCCGGACTAGCGGGAGTTGACAATGAGCAGTTCTTC
.	TRBJ1-4	TRBV9	.	CASSSGGREKLFF	TGTGCCAGCAGCTCGGGGGGCCGAGAAAAACTGTTTTTT
once	TRBJ2-6	TRBV5-6	.	CASSLGLGAWGGANVLTF	TGTGCCAGCAGCTTGGGGCTAGGGGCCTGGGGAGGGGCCAACGTCCTGACTTTC
.	TRBJ2-3	TRBV5-6	.	CASSLGTLSTDTQYF	TGTGCCAGCAGCTTGGGTACCCTATCCACAGATACGCAGTATTTT
.	TRBJ1-1	TRBV6-5	TRBD1	CASRRTGDWAEAFF	TGTGCCAGCAGACGAACAGGGGATTGGGCTGAAGCTTTCTTT
.	TRBJ2-5	TRBV29-1	.	CSVSSRWGGAQETQYF	TGCAGCGTCTCCTCTCGATGGGGGGGGGCCCAAGAGACCCAGTACTTC
.	TRBJ2-7	TRBV5-6	.	CASSGPGGGVSYEQYF	TGTGCCAGCAGCGGGCCGGGAGGGGGCGTCTCCTACGAGCAGTACTTC
.	TRBJ1-1	TRBV27	TRBD1	CASAGGHTKAFF	TGTGCCAGCGCAGGGGGCCACACTAAAGCTTTCTTT
once	TRBJ2-7	TRBV29-1	.	CSAAPDTYEQYF	TGCAGCGCCGCGCCAGACACCTACGAGCAGTACTTC
.	TRBJ1-3	TRBV5-6	.	CASRSGSGNTIYF	TGTGCCAGCAGGTCGGGGTCCGGAAACACCATATATTTT
.	TRBJ2-5	TRBV7-2	TRBD2	CASNTRGGVQETQYF	TGTGCCAGCAACACGCGGGGGGGAGTTCAAGAGACCCAGTACTTC
.	TRBJ2-7	TRBV27	TRBD2	CASSSSGTSYEQYF	TGTGCCAGCAGTTCTAGCGGGACATCCTACGAGCAGTACTTC
.	TRBJ1-2	TRBV7-9	TRBD1	CASRPGTGWGGYTF	TGTGCCAGCCGACCCGGGACAGGGTGGGGTGGCTACACCTTC
.	TRBJ2-1	TRBV6-5	.	CASSYSNPGGYNEQFF	TGTGCCAGCAGTTACTCGAATCCTGGAGGGTACAATGAGCAGTTCTTC
.	TRBJ2-7	TRBV7-8	TRBD1	CASGGRTGTTYEQYF	TGTGCCAGCGGGGGGCGGACAGGGACCACCTACGAGCAGTACTTC
.	TRBJ2-3	TRBV18	.	CASSPRGDTQYF	TGTGCCAGCTCACCCCGGGGGGATACGCAGTATTTT
.	TRBJ2-2	TRBV7-7	.	CASSFADSNTGELFF	TGTGCCAGCAGCTTTGCGGACTCGAACACCGGGGAGCTGTTTTTT
.	TRBJ2-5	TRBV27	TRBD2	CASSLGVSGAPEYF	TGTGCCAGCAGTTTGGGTGTTAGCGGGGCCCCAGAGTACTTC
.	TRBJ1-3	TRBV4-3	.	CASSQGTGAGNTIYF	TGCGCCAGCAGCCAAGGGACGGGGGCTGGAAACACCATATATTTT
.	TRBJ1-3	TRBV7-6	TRBD1	CASSPRTGGAYSGNTIYF	TGTGCCAGCAGCCCCCGGACAGGGGGAGCCTACTCTGGAAACACCATATATTTT
.	TRBJ2-5	TRBV19	TRBD1	CASSGSGQGALGTQYF	TGTGCCAGTAGTGGATCGGGACAGGGGGCTCTGGGGACCCAGTACTTC
.	TRBJ1-1	TRBV14	.	CASSQVGRLNTEAFF	TGTGCCAGCAGCCAAGTGGGCCGATTGAACACTGAAGCTTTCTTT
.	TRBJ2-4	TRBV28	.	CASSLMGELTKNIQYF	TGTGCCAGCAGTTTAATGGGAGAATTAACCAAAAACATTCAGTACTTC
.	TRBJ2-5	TRBV15	.	CATSRFGGRETQYF	TGTGCCACCAGCAGGTTTGGGGGCCGGGAGACCCAGTACTTC
.	TRBJ2-2	TRBV7-8	.	CASSLISNTGELFF	TGTGCCAGCAGCTTAATCTCGAACACCGGGGAGCTGTTTTTT
.	TRBJ1-4	TRBV5-1	TRBD1	CASSLAGTGGEKLFF	TGCGCCAGCAGCTTGGCGGGGACAGGGGGGGAAAAACTGTTTTTT
.	TRBJ1-1	TRBV9	TRBD1	CASTKTWDSDTEAFF	TGTGCCAGCACCAAAACCTGGGACAGCGACACTGAAGCTTTCTTT
.	TRBJ2-1	TRBV28	.	CASSWAGGTSYNEQFF	TGTGCCAGCAGTTGGGCTGGCGGGACCAGTTACAATGAGCAGTTCTTC
.	TRBJ2-6	TRBV6-6	TRBD1	CASSYTGTGGSNVLTF	TGTGCCAGCAGTTACACCGGGACAGGGGGGTCCAACGTCCTGACTTTC
.	TRBJ1-1	TRBV30	.	CALRAGGPEAFF	TGTGCCCTCAGGGCGGGAGGGCCCGAAGCTTTCTTT
.	TRBJ1-2	TRBV18	TRBD1	CASSSTLGQSNYGYTF	TGTGCCAGCTCATCTACATTGGGACAGTCTAACTATGGCTACACCTTC
.	TRBJ2-1	TRBV28	.	CASRSWTDEQFF	TGTGCCAGCAGATCTTGGACTGACGAGCAGTTCTTC
once	TRBJ1-1	TRBV18	.	CASSLGRTMNTEAFF	TGTGCCAGCTCACTGGGGCGGACGATGAACACTGAAGCTTTCTTT
.	TRBJ2-2	TRBV19	.	CASGAAPNTGELFF	TGTGCCAGTGGAGCTGCACCGAACACCGGGGAGCTGTTTTTT
.	TRBJ2-5	TRBV28	.	CASSPNFRQETQYF	TGTGCCAGCAGTCCCAATTTCCGGCAAGAGACCCAGTACTTC
once	TRBJ1-1	TRBV5-1	.	CASRTHQGQNTEAFF	TGCGCCAGCAGAACTCACCAGGGCCAGAACACTGAAGCTTTCTTT
.	TRBJ2-1	TRBV27	.	CASSTPWGGRRFNNEQFF	TGTGCCAGCAGCACCCCATGGGGGGGGCGGCGTTTTAACAATGAGCAGTTCTTC